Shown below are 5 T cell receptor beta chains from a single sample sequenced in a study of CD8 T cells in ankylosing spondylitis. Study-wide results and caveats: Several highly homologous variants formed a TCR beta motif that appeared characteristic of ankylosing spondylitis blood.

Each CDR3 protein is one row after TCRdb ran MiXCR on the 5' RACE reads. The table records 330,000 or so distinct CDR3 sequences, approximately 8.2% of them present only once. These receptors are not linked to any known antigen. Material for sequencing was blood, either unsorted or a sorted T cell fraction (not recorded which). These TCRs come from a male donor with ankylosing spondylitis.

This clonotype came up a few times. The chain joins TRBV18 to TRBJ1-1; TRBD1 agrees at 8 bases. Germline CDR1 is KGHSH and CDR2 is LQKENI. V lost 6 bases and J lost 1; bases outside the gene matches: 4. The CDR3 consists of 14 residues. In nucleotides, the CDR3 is TGTGCCAGCTCCTGGGACAGGTCGAACACTGAAGCTTTCTTT. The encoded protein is CASSWDRSNTEAFF. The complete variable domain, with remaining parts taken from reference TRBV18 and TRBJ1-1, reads NAGVMQNPRHLVRRRGQEARLRCSPMKGHSHVYWYRQLPEEGLKFMVYLQKENIIDESGMPKERFSAEFPKEGPSILRIQQVVRGDSAAYFCASSWDRSNTEAFFGQGTRLTVV.

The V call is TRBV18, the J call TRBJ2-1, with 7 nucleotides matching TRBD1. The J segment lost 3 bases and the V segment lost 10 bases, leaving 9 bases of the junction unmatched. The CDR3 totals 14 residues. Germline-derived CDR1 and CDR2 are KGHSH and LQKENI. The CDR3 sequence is CATSLGTDYNEQFF. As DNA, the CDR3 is TGTGCCACCTCCCTCGGGACAGACTACAATGAGCAGTTCTTC.

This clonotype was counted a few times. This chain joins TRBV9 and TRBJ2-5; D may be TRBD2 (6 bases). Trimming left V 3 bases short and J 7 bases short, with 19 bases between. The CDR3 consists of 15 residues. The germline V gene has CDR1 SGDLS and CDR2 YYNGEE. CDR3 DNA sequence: TGTGCCAGCAGCGCCGGGGCACCTATGGAGGGGACCCAGTACTTC. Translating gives CASSAGAPMEGTQYF. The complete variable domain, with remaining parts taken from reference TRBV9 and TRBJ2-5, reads DSGVTQTPKHLITATGQRVTLRCSPRSGDLSVYWYQQSLDQGLQFLIQYYNGEERAKGNILERFSAQQFPDLHSELNLSSLELGDSALYFCASSAGAPMEGTQYFGPGTRLLVL.

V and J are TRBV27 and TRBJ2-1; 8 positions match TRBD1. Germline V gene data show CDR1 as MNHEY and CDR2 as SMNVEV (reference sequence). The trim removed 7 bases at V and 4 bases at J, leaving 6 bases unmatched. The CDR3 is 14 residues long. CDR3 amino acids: CASMYRGIYNEQFF. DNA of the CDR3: TGTGCCAGCATGTACAGGGGGATTTACAATGAGCAGTTCTTC.

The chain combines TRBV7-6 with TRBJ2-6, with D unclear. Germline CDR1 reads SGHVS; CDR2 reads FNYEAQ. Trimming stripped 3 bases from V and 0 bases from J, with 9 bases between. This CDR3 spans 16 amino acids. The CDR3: CASSLERTSGANVLTF. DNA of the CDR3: TGTGCCAGCAGCTTGGAACGGACCTCTGGGGCCAACGTCCTGACTTTC.